This T cell receptor beta chain is from a study of CD8+CD57+ T cells in acquired aplastic anemia. Study information: Sorted CD4+ and CD8+ cell DNA averaged approximately 3 ug. Study-wide findings and caveats: For CD8+ Simpson's diversity, patients and controls showed no significant difference. Between patients and controls, around 31 CD8+ CDR3 sequences were found in common.

CDR3 and TCR beta VDJ profiling relied on a genomic DNA template. MiXCR, applied by TCRdb to the reads, yields one record per CDR3 protein. The profile shows around 42,000 distinct CDR3 sequences, 63% of them singletons. In germline, CDR1 is SEHNR, CDR2 FQNEAQ (reference sequence). V lost 5 bases and J lost 6, with 10 bases in between. The CDR3 length is 13 residues. It was patients with CD8+CD57+ cell expansion by flow cytometry who were chosen for sequencing. All participating patients were living with severe acquired aplastic anemia. In this sample, this clonotype turned up many times. Its target is unknown.

This sequence was found in a human donor with aplastic anemia. Material for sequencing was sorted CD4+, CD8+, or CD8+CD57+ T cells (not recorded which) from PBMCs. The chain uses TRBV7-9 and TRBJ2-2; D perhaps matches TRBD2 (5 bases). The CDR3 region is CASSPGGPGELFF. CDR3 coding DNA: TGTGCCAGCAGCCCTGGCGGGCCCGGGGAGCTGTTTTTT.